Listed here are 5 T cell receptor beta chains from one sample, sequenced in a study of T cells in Graves' hyperthyroidism and ophthalmopathy (dated by TCRdb to between 2018 and 2021). The library was made by multiplex PCR. TCRdb records Illumina HiSeq 2000 as the sequencer. TCR beta CDR3 regions were amplified from RNA transcripts. The first round of RT-PCR for the TCR CDR3 was performed with the HTBI primer set and the Qiagen OneStep RT-PCR kit. TCRdb handled the public reads itself, with Q25 trimming in fastp and clone calling in MiXCR, and kept productive beta chains. A single entry per CDR3 protein holds the most common genes and DNA from its merged rows. The sample table records fewer than 300,000 distinct CDR3 sequences; roughly 15% of these occur just once. The top ten clonotypes cover over 30% of the sample. The sample consisted of blood. The receptors were sampled from a woman aged 50 to 65 with Graves' hyperthyroidism that later progressed to Graves' ophthalmopathy.

This chain links TRBV5-1 with TRBJ2-1; D not resolved. The CDR3 is 16 residues long. V lost 2 bases and J lost 2, with 14 bases in between. Germline V lookup: CDR1 SGHRS, CDR2 YFSETQ. The CDR3 loop reads CASSFSSLAAYNEQFF. CDR3 sequence (DNA): TGCGCCAGCAGCTTCTCCTCCTTGGCAGCCTACAATGAGCAGTTCTTC.

This clonotype was seen at least ten times. The V call is TRBV20-1, the J call TRBJ1-1, with unresolved D. The CDR3 consists of 13 residues. CDR1 is DFQATT and CDR2 is SNEGSKA in the germline V gene (reference sequence). Trimming removed 1 base from V and 10 bases from J, with 16 bases in between. CDR3 protein: CSARGMVRPGAFF. The CDR3 coding sequence is TGCAGTGCTAGAGGAATGGTCCGGCCGGGAGCTTTCTTT.

The table lists this clonotype with a few counts. This sequence joins TRBV7-9 and TRBJ2-1; 9 bases are a match to TRBD1. The CDR3 sequence is 16 residues long. Germline assignment: CDR1 SEHNR and CDR2 FQNEAQ (reference sequence). V was pared by 5 bases and J by 2 bases, with 7 bases of the junction left unmatched. The CDR3 here is CASSPGQGIAYNEQFF. The CDR3, as DNA: TGTGCCAGCAGCCCGGGACAGGGAATCGCCTACAATGAGCAGTTCTTC.

The chain combines TRBV24-1 with TRBJ2-3; D is ambiguous. Per germline, CDR1 KGHDR and CDR2 SFDVKD. The CDR3 spans 13 residues. Trimming shortened V by 3 bases and J by 4 bases, and 7 bases separated the two germline ends. In DNA form, the CDR3 reads TGTGCCACCAGTGATATAGTGCCAGATACGCAGTATTTT. It encodes CATSDIVPDTQYF.

This clonotype came up many times. The chain uses TRBV5-1 and TRBJ2-7; D could derive from TRBD1 or TRBD2 (5 bases each). Trimming took 2 bases from V and 2 from J, leaving 11 bases between them. Germline values: CDR1 SGHRS, CDR2 YFSETQ. This CDR3 has 14 residues. The CDR3 DNA reads as TGCGCCAGCAGCTTCCGGGACGGTCCCTACGAGCAGTACTTC. Amino acid sequence: CASSFRDGPYEQYF.